This TCR beta chain was found in a study of identifying expanded T cells in peripheral blood. Regarding the study as a whole: Clone count variance between approximately two-week samples rose with total template count. Differentially abundant clones: around 1.2 between replicates, about 17 at approximately two weeks, 19 to 20 at four.

TCRdb's copy holds only in-frame clones and misses some; the assay was immunoSEQ multiplex PCR. The repertoire has roughly 130,000 clones, approximately 86% of them found once; the top ten carry around 8.2%. Details on this clone: Antigen unknown.

The CDR3 sequence is 14 residues long. Germline V CDR1 and CDR2: SNHLY, FYNNEI. Trimming took off 7 bases at V and 1 base at J, with 14 bases between the two ends. Collection occurred without any documented infections or immune events in donors. The sample was blood. The rearrangement links TRBV2 to TRBJ2-7; D unresolved. The sequence came from a person between 18 and 69 years old in good health. The CDR3 region is CASTKMQESYEQYF. The CDR3 DNA is TGTGCCAGCACCAAGATGCAGGAATCCTACGAGCAGTACTTC.